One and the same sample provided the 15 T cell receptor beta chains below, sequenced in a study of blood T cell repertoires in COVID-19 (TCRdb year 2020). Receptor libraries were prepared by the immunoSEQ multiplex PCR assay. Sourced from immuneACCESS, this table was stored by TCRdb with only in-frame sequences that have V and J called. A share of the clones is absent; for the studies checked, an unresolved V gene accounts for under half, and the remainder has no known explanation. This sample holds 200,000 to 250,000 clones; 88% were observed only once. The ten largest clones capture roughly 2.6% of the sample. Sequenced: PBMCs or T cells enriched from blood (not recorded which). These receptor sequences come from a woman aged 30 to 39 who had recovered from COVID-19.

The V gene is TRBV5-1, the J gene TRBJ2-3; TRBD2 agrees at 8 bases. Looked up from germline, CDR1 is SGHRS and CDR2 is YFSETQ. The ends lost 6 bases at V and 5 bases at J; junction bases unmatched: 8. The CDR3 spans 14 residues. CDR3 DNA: TGCGCCAGCATTCTCGGGGGGGCGAAAGATACGCAGTATTTT. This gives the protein CASILGGAKDTQYF.

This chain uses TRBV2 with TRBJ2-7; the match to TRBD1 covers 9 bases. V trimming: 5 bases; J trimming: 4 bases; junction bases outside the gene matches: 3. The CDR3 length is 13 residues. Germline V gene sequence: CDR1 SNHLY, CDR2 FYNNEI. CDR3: CASSTGTGYEQYF. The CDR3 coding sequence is TGTGCCAGCAGTACCGGGACAGGGTACGAGCAGTACTTC.

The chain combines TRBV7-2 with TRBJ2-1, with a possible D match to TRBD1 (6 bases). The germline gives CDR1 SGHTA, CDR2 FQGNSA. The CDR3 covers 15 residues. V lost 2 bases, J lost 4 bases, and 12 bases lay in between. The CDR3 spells CASSLNREQYNEQFF. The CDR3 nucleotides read TGTGCCAGCAGCTTAAACAGGGAACAATACAATGAGCAGTTCTTC.

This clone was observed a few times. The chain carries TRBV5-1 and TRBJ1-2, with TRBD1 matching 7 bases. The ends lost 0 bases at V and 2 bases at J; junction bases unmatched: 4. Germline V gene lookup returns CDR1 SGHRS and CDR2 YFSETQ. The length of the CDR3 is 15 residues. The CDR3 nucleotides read TGCGCCAGCAGCTTGGGGACAGGTGAAAACTATGGCTACACCTTC. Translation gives CASSLGTGENYGYTF.

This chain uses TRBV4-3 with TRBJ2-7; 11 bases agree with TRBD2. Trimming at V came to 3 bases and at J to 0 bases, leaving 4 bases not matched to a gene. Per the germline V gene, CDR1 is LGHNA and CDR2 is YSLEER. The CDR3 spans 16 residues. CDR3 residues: CASSHGTSGNSYEQYF. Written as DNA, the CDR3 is TGCGCCAGCAGCCATGGGACTAGCGGCAACTCCTACGAGCAGTACTTC.

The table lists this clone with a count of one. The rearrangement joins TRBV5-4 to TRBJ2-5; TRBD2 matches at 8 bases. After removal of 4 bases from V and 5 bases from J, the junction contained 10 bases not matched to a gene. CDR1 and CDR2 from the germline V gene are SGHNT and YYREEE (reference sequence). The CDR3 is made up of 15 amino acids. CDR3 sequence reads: CASSPWGGGLETQYF. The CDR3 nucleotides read TGTGCCAGCAGCCCCTGGGGCGGGGGGCTGGAGACCCAGTACTTC.

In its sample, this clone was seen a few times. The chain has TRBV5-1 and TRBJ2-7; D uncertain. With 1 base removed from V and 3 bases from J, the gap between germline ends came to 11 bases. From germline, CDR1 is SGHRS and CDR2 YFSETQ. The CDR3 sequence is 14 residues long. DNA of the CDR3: TGCGCCAGCAGCTTGTTGCCAGACAACTACGAGCAGTACTTC. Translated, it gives CASSLLPDNYEQYF.

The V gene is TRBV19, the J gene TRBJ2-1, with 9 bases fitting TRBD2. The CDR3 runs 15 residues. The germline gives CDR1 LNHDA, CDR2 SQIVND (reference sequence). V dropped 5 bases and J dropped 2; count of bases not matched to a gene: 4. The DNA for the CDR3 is TGTGCCAGTAGTCTGCTAGCGGGGACCTACAATGAGCAGTTCTTC. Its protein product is CASSLLAGTYNEQFF.

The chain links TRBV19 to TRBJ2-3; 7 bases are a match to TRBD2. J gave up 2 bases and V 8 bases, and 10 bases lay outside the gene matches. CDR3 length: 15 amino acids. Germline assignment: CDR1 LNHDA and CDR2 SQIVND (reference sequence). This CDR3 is CASRLSGELTDTQYF. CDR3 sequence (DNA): TGTGCCAGTCGGCTCAGCGGGGAACTCACAGATACGCAGTATTTT.

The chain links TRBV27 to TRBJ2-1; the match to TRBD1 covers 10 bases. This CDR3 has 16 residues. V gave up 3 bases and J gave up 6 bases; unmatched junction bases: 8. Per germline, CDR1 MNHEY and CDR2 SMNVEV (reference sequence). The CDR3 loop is CASSFSYRDRGNEQFF. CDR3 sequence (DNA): TGTGCCAGCAGTTTCTCGTACCGGGACAGGGGCAATGAGCAGTTCTTC.

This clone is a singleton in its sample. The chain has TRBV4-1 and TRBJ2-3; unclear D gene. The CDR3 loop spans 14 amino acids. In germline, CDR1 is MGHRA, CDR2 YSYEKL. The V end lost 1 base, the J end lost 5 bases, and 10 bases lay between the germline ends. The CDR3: CASSQARLRDTQYF. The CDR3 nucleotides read TGCGCCAGCAGCCAAGCGAGGCTTCGAGATACGCAGTATTTT.

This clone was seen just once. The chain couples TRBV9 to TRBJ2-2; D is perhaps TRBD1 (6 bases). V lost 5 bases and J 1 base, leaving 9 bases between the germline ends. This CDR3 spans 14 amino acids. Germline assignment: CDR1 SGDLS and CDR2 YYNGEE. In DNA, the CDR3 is TGTGCCAGCAGGGAGACAGGGAACACCGGGGAGCTGTTTTTT. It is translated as CASRETGNTGELFF.

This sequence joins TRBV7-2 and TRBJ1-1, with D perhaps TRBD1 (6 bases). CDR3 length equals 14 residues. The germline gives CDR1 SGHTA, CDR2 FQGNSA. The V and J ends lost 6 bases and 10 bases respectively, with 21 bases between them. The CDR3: CASRLTGTQKGAFF. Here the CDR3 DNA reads TGTGCCAGCAGACTAACCGGGACACAAAAAGGAGCTTTCTTT.

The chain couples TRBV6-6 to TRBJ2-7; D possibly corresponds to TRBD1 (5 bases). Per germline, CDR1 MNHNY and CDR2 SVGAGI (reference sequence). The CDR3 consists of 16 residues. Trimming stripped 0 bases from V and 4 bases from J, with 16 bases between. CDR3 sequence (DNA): TGTGCCAGCAGTTACTCGACCATAGGGGCCTTTTACGAGCAGTACTTC. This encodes CASSYSTIGAFYEQYF.

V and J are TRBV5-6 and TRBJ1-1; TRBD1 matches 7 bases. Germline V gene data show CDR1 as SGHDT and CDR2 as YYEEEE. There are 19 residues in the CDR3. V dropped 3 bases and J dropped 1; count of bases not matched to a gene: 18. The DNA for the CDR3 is TGTGCCAGCAGCTCAGGACAGGACCCGAGGAGAGTCGAGAACACTGAAGCTTTCTTT. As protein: CASSSGQDPRRVENTEAFF.